This T cell receptor beta chain was obtained from a study of T and B cells in COVID-19 patients. BIOMED2 TRB-A/B primer pools were used in multiplex TRB PCR. TCRdb re-called the multiplex PCR reads with MiXCR, one entry per CDR3 protein. The data show over 7,000 distinct CDR3 sequences, about 28% seen once. In this sample, this clonotype is medium-sized. TRB was amplified from around 250-500 ng of blood genomic DNA. The CDR3 consists of 16 residues. V was pared by 3 bases and J by 2 bases, with 20 bases between. CDR1 is GTSNPN and CDR2 is SVGIG in the germline V gene (reference sequence). The chain has TRBV30 and TRBJ2-7; a weak D match, TRBD1 (5 bases). This receptor was taken from a human donor who had recovered from COVID-19. The sample was blood. CDR3 sequence: CAWRRGRTLTPYEQYF. The CDR3 DNA follows: TGTGCCTGGAGGCGCGGCAGGACACTAACCCCCTACGAGCAGTACTTC.